The clone carrying this T cell receptor (beta chain) was counted between two and nine times. What it recognizes is unknown. One heparinised draw of blood, averaging roughly 120 mL, came from each donor. CD4+ naive, central memory, regulatory and stem cell-like memory cells were sorted via CD45RO/CCR7/CD25/CD127/CD95/CD27. The CDR3 is 13 amino acids. Per germline, CDR1 SQVTM and CDR2 ANQGSEA. The V end lost 4 bases, the J end lost 2 bases, and 9 bases lay between the germline ends. The source of the sample is a study of beta chain features in type 1 diabetes. Study-level points and caveats: TCRB CDR3s were moderately but significantly shorter in Type 1 diabetes patients in all four CD4+ subsets. In these data, an HLA type influence on TCRB rearrangement remained unresolved.

Sequencing targeted expressed TCRB transcripts, as all isolated RNA had been reverse transcribed. Method: immunoSEQ multiplex PCR; TCRdb's copy keeps in-frame clones and lacks some. The table includes more than 550,000 clones, more than 13% detected once. This TCR came from a man aged 18-30 years with type 1 diabetes. The source material was naive CD4+ T cells from blood. V gene TRBV29-1 combines with J gene TRBJ1-3; weak D call: TRBD1 (6 bases). CDR3 amino acids: CSVAGVPGNTIYF. CDR3 in DNA: TGCAGCGTTGCAGGGGTTCCTGGAAACACCATATATTTT.